This T cell receptor beta chain was identified during a study of human T cells and chemical hapten exposure. Time point: pre-sensitization, week 0. Indicated treatment: therapeutic diphenylcyclopropenone sensitization with weekly scalp DPC. Total RNA extraction was carried out from unfractionated whole blood. This clonotype was seen at least ten times. TCRdb passed the RACE reads through MiXCR, listing each CDR3 protein once. The sample contains 56,000 or so distinct CDR3 sequences, 9.5% to 10% of which appear only once. V was shortened by 0 bases and J by 1 base, with 6 bases between the two germline ends. This CDR3 comprises 15 residues. Looked up from germline, CDR1 is KGHSH and CDR2 is LQKENI.

Source: whole blood, taken in connection with sensitization to the hapten diphenylcyclopropenone (DPC). V and J are TRBV18 and TRBJ2-2; D gene unclear. This TCR was recovered from a woman in her 30s with alopecia areata. Some clones in this sample may be carry-over from other donors' samples. The CDR3 loop reads CASSPPTENTGELFF. CDR3 DNA: TGTGCCAGCTCACCACCGACGGAGAACACCGGGGAGCTGTTTTTT.